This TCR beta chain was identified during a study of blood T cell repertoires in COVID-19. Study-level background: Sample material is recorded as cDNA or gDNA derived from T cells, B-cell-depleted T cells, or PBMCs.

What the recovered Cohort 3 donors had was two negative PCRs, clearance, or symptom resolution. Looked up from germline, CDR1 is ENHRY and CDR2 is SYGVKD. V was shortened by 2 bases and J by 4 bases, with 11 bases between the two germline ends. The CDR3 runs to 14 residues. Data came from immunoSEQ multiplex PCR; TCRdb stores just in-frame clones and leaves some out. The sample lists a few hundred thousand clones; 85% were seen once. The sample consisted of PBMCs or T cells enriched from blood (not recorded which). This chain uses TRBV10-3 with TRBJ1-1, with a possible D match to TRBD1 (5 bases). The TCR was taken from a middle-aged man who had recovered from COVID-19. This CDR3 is CAISEQGQSTEAFF. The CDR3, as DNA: TGTGCCATCAGTGAGCAGGGCCAGAGCACTGAAGCTTTCTTT.